The source of this TCR beta chain is a study of T cell responses to AZD1222 COVID-19 vaccine. Points from the study as a whole: The peak T cell response came first, and repertoires were sampled only after it. Spike-wide vaccine-associated CD4 TCRs dominated at 160-218 and 743-854.

Details on this clone: What it binds is not known.

Some clones are missing from TCRdb's copy, which holds only in-frame ones; the method was immunoSEQ multiplex PCR. This table holds about 180,000 clones, around 90% found once. The CDR3 runs 11 residues. Germline CDR1 reads ENHRY; CDR2 reads SYGVKD. Trimming shortened V by 3 bases and J by 7 bases, and 6 bases separated the two germline ends. The sample here was peripheral blood, taken 28 days after the second AZD1222 dose. This TCR was sampled from an adult who received the AZD1222 COVID-19 vaccine. The chain couples TRBV10-3 to TRBJ1-1, with D uncertain. The chain's CDR3 is CAISDSLEAFF. In DNA, the CDR3 is TGTGCCATCAGTGACAGCCTTGAAGCTTTCTTT.